These 2 T cell receptor beta chains share one sample of origin, sequenced in a study of metastatic and nonmetastatic thyroid tumors. Each patient came to thyroid surgery without any prior treatment (of any kind). MiXCR was used by TCRdb to re-call the PCR reads. The sample has about 92,000 clones; under 15% are singletons. Sample: blood. These receptors were obtained from a female donor with papillary thyroid cancer or a benign thyroid nodule (not recorded which). Some clones in this sample may be carry-over from other donors' samples.

A single count supports this clone. One base away lies a much larger clone, so this may be a sequencing read error. V and J are TRBV5-1 and TRBJ2-3; D not certain. Trimming left V 3 bases short and J 11 bases short, with 13 bases between. The CDR3 spans 12 residues. Germline V lookup: CDR1 SGHRS, CDR2 YFSETQ. The chain's CDR3 is CASSSSLGQQYF. Written as DNA, the CDR3 is TGCGCCAGCAGCTCGTCCCTTGGCCAGCAGTATTTT.

This clone was counted many times. The chain joins TRBV15 to TRBJ1-1; D uncertain. Germline V lookup: CDR1 LNHNV, CDR2 YYDKDF (reference sequence). This CDR3 spans 14 amino acids. Trimming removed 0 bases from V and 1 base from J, with 6 bases in between. The CDR3 reads CATSRDWGNTEAFF. In DNA, the CDR3 is TGTGCCACCAGCAGAGATTGGGGGAACACTGAAGCTTTCTTT.